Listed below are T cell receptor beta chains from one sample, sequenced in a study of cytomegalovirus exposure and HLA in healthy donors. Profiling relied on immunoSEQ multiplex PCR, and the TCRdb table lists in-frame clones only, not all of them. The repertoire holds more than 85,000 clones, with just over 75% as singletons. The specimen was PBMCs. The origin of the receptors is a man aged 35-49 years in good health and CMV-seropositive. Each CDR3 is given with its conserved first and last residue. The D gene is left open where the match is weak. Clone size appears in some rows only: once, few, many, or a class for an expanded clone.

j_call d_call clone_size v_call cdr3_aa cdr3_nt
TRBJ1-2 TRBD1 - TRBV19 CASREGGAGDGYTF TGTGCCAGTAGGGAAGGGGGCGCCGGGGACGGCTACACCTTC
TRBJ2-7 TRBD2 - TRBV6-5 CASRGTSGRATPLNF TGTGCCAGCAGAGGGACTAGCGGGAGGGCTACGCCTTTGAACTTC
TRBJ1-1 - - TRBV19 CASRRAGSGTEAFF TGTGCCAGTAGGAGGGCGGGTTCCGGCACTGAAGCTTTCTTT
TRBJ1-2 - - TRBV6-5 CASSRIRGGYGYTF TGTGCCAGCAGCCGCATCCGGGGTGGCTATGGCTACACCTTC
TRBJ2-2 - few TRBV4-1 CASSQDLGHNGELFF TGCGCCAGCAGCCAAGATCTTGGTCACAACGGGGAGCTGTTTTTT
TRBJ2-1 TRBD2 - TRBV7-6 CASSLVAGENEQFF TGTGCCAGCAGCTTAGTTGCGGGAGAGAATGAGCAGTTCTTC
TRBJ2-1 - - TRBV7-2 CASSTRPSTDNEQFF TGTGCCAGCAGCACTAGGCCCTCGACGGACAATGAGCAGTTCTTC
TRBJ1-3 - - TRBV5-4 CASSLSGTGNTIYF TGTGCCAGCAGCTTATCCGGGACTGGAAACACCATATATTTT
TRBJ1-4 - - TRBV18 CASSETGTATNEKLFF TGTGCCAGCTCAGAAACAGGGACCGCAACTAATGAAAAACTGTTTTTT
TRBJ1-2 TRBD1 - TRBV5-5 CASRLGPGTGIYGYTF TGTGCCAGCAGACTGGGGCCCGGGACAGGGATCTATGGCTACACCTTC
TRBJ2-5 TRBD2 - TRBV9 CASSVVSGPQETQYF TGTGCCAGCAGCGTAGTTAGCGGGCCTCAAGAGACCCAGTACTTC
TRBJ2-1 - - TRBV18 CASSPERYNEQFF TGTGCCAGCTCACCAGAGCGTTACAATGAGCAGTTCTTC
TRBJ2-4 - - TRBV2 CASSRNRDASSQYF TGTGCCAGCAGTCGGAACAGGGATGCGAGCAGTCAGTACTTC
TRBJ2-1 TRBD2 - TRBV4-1 CASSQDGILAGDNEQFF TGCGCCAGCAGCCAAGACGGGATTTTAGCGGGAGACAATGAGCAGTTCTTC
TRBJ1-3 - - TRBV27 CASSRGMSSGNTIYF TGTGCCAGCAGTAGAGGGATGAGCTCTGGAAACACCATATATTTT
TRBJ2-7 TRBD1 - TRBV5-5 CASSWGSWTGRYEQYF TGTGCCAGCAGCTGGGGTTCATGGACAGGGCGCTACGAGCAGTACTTC
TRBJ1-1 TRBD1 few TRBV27 CASSLYTGGTEAFF TGTGCCAGCAGTCTCTACACAGGGGGCACTGAAGCTTTCTTT
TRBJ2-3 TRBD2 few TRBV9 CASSVTGTSGATTDTQYF TGTGCCAGCAGCGTGACCGGGACTAGCGGGGCCACCACAGATACGCAGTATTTT
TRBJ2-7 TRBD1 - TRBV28 CASTQPGTGVYEQYF TGTGCCAGCACCCAGCCCGGGACAGGAGTCTACGAGCAGTACTTC
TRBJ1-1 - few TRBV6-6 CASSYSGGHNEAFF TGTGCCAGCAGTTACTCGGGGGGTCACAACGAAGCTTTCTTT
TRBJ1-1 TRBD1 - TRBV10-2 CASSLGQGTEAFF TGCGCCAGCAGTCTAGGACAGGGAACTGAAGCTTTCTTT
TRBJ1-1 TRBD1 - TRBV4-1 CASSQDPDRAFDTEAFF TGCGCCAGCAGCCAAGACCCCGACAGGGCATTTGACACTGAAGCTTTCTTT
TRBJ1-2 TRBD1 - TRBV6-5 CASSYPQTGGNYGYTF TGTGCCAGCAGTTACCCTCAGACAGGGGGCAACTATGGCTACACCTTC
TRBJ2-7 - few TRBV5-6 CASSQVGGGAYEQYF TGTGCCAGCAGTCAAGTGGGGGGGGGCGCCTACGAGCAGTACTTC
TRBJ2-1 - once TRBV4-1 CASSHSHGSYNEQFF TGCGCCAGCAGCCACTCCCACGGGTCCTACAATGAGCAGTTCTTC
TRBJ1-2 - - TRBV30 CAFRIRDGYTF TGTGCCTTCCGGATCAGGGATGGCTACACCTTC
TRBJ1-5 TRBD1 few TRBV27 CASSSEQGAGYSNQPQHF TGTGCCAGCAGTTCTGAACAGGGGGCTGGGTATAGCAATCAGCCCCAGCATTTT
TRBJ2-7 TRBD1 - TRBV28 CASQKTGGSYEQYF TGTGCCAGCCAAAAGACAGGGGGCTCCTACGAGCAGTACTTC
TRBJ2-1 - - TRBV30 CAWSVPASEQFF TGTGCCTGGAGTGTACCAGCGTCTGAGCAGTTCTTC
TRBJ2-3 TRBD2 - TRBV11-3 CASSPGLAGFTDTQYF TGTGCCAGCAGCCCGGGACTAGCGGGGTTCACAGATACGCAGTATTTT
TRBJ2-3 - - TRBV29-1 CSAIRDAGGSTQYF TGCAGCGCTATCCGGGACGCCGGGGGAAGTACGCAGTATTTT
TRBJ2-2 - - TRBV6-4 CASSDQGGPAGELFF TGTGCCAGCAGTGATCAGGGGGGCCCGGCCGGGGAGCTGTTTTTT
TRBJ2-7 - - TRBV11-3 CASYRYEQYF TGTGCCAGCTACCGGTACGAGCAGTACTTC
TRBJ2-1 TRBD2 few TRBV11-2 CASSPGTSGLNEQFF TGTGCCAGCAGCCCCGGGACTAGCGGCCTCAATGAGCAGTTCTTC
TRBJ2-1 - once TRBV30 CAWSSYIGGEQFF TGTGCCTGGAGTTCCTATATCGGGGGAGAGCAGTTCTTC
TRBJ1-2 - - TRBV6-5 CASRTDSNYGYTF TGTGCCAGCAGGACGGACAGTAACTATGGCTACACCTTC
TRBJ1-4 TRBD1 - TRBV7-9 CASSPDRGNEKLFF TGTGCCAGCAGCCCGGACAGGGGGAATGAAAAACTGTTTTTT
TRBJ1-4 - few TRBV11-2 CASSSRMREKLFF TGTGCCAGCAGCTCACGGATGAGGGAAAAACTGTTTTTT
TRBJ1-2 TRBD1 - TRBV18 CASSPPNTGVGTF TGTGCCAGCTCACCACCTAATACAGGGGTCGGCACCTTC
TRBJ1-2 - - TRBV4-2 CASSQVRRPDYGYTF TGTGCCAGCAGCCAAGTGAGGAGACCGGACTATGGCTACACCTTC
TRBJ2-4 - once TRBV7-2 CASSPEGGGIQYF TGTGCCAGCAGTCCAGAAGGGGGGGGCATTCAGTACTTC
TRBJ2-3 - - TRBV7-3 CASSLTGGPPDTQYF TGTGCCAGCAGCTTAACGGGGGGGCCCCCAGATACGCAGTATTTT
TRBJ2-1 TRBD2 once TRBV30 CAWSGYRPSGDYNEQFF TGTGCCTGGTCCGGCTACCGGCCTAGCGGTGACTACAATGAGCAGTTCTTC
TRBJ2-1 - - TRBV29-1 CSVGGDMSSYNEQFF TGCAGCGTTGGGGGAGACATGAGCTCCTACAATGAGCAGTTCTTC
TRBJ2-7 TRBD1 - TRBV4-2 CASSDPGQGYEQYF TGTGCCAGCAGCGATCCGGGACAGGGCTACGAGCAGTACTTC
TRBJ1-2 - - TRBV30 CAWRDLFRDIYGYTF TGTGCCTGGAGAGACCTTTTCCGGGACATCTATGGCTACACCTTC
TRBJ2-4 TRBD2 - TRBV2 CASSGGLAALAKNIQYF TGTGCCAGCAGCGGGGGACTAGCGGCTCTAGCCAAAAACATTCAGTACTTC
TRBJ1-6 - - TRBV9 CASSPRGGFSPLHF TGTGCCAGCAGCCCCCGAGGGGGATTCTCACCCCTCCACTTT
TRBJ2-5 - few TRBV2 CASSESGQETQYF TGTGCCAGCAGTGAGAGCGGACAAGAGACCCAGTACTTC
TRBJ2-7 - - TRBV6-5 CASSYSGGGEQYF TGTGCCAGCAGTTACTCGGGGGGAGGTGAGCAGTACTTC
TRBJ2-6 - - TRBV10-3 CAISDPGQGGGQGANVLTF TGTGCCATCAGTGACCCAGGACAGGGAGGGGGCCAAGGGGCCAACGTCCTGACTTTC
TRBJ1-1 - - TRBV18 CASSPQEGRTEAFF TGTGCCAGCTCACCACAGGAGGGAAGGACTGAAGCTTTCTTT
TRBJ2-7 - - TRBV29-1 CSVGADYEQYF TGCAGCGTTGGGGCTGACTACGAGCAGTACTTC
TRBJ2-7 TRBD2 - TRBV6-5 CASRRLAGRYEQYF TGTGCCAGCAGGAGACTAGCGGGGAGATACGAGCAGTACTTC